Listed here are 17 T cell receptor beta chains from one sample, sequenced in a study of early T cells in non-severe SARS-CoV-2 infection. TCRdb reprocessed the 5' RACE reads via MiXCR and lists one record per CDR3 protein. Of 55,000 to 75,000 distinct CDR3 sequences listed, less than 12% are singletons. Sequencing was performed on whole blood, taken at baseline. All receptors derive from an adult who was a healthcare worker with PCR-confirmed SARS-CoV-2 infection or an uninfected control (not recorded which).

This clonotype was picked up a small number of times. V and J are TRBV10-2 and TRBJ2-7, with D possibly called TRBD1 or TRBD2 (5 bases each). This CDR3 spans 12 amino acids. Trimming left V 3 bases short and J 6 bases short, with 9 bases between. Germline CDR1 WSHSY, CDR2 SAAADI. The CDR3 spells CASSDPGTEQYF. The CDR3 bases are TGCGCCAGCAGTGATCCCGGGACCGAGCAGTACTTC.

This clonotype was seen ten or more times. The chain links TRBV4-1 to TRBJ1-5; 7 nucleotides align to TRBD1. The V gene's germline CDR1 is MGHRA and CDR2 YSYEKL. With V trimmed by 4 bases and J by 1 base, 4 bases remained unmatched. The length of the CDR3 is 15 residues. This CDR3 is CASSRTGLSNQPQHF. The CDR3 bases are TGCGCCAGCAGCCGGACAGGCTTAAGCAATCAGCCCCAGCATTTT.

This clonotype was seen only a few times. The V call is TRBV20-1, the J call TRBJ1-2; D is uncertain. V was shortened by 0 bases and J by 4 bases, with 9 bases between the two germline ends. CDR1 DFQATT and CDR2 SNEGSKA come from the germline V gene (reference sequence). This CDR3 contains 13 residues. CDR3 in amino acids: CSARDPWSYGYTF. The CDR3 DNA reads TGCAGTGCTAGAGACCCCTGGAGCTATGGCTACACCTTC.

This clonotype occurred many times. The chain links TRBV7-9 to TRBJ2-5; D might be TRBD2 (5 bases). CDR1 and CDR2 (germline): SEHNR, FQNEAQ (reference sequence). Between the trimmed V and J ends, which lost 5 bases and 10 bases, there was a span of 20 bases. The CDR3 has 14 residues. The CDR3, as DNA: TGTGCCAGCAGCCCCACTGGAGGACCGCAAGGCCAGTACTTC. It yields the protein CASSPTGGPQGQYF. Full variable domain (outside the CDR3, taken from reference TRBV7-9 and TRBJ2-5): DTGVSQNPRHKITKRGQNVTFRCDPISEHNRLYWYRQTLGQGPEFLTYFQNEAQLEKSRLLSDRFSAERPKGSFSTLEIQRTEQGDSAMYLCASSPTGGPQGQYFGPGTRLLVL.

This clonotype has ten or more counts. V is TRBV12-3 or TRBV12-4 and J is TRBJ1-2; TRBD1 matches at 8 bases. With V trimmed by 3 bases and J by 4 bases, 10 bases remained unmatched. CDR3 length: 16 amino acids. The CDR3 nucleotides read TGTGCCAGCAGTTTTACGAGGGACAGGCCTTCCTATGGCTACACCTTC. This translates into CASSFTRDRPSYGYTF.

This chain links TRBV5-4 with TRBJ2-4; D uncertain. V lost 0 bases to trimming and J lost 5 bases, with 6 bases between them. The CDR3 length is 13 residues. Germline V CDR1 and CDR2: SGHNT, YYREEE (reference sequence). The CDR3 coding sequence is TGTGCCAGCAGCTTGGGTTCGGAAAACATTCAGTACTTC. Translating gives CASSLGSENIQYF.

There are many counts of this clonotype. V usage is TRBV5-1 and J usage is TRBJ2-1; no clear D gene. CDR3 length: 15 residues. The germline V and J ends were trimmed by 0 bases and 2 bases, with 9 bases remaining between them. Germline-derived CDR1 and CDR2 are SGHRS and YFSETQ. The DNA for the CDR3 is TGCGCCAGCAGCTTGGTAGCCGAACCCTACAATGAGCAGTTCTTC. It translates to CASSLVAEPYNEQFF.

Many counts were recorded for this clonotype. This chain connects TRBV28 to TRBJ1-1; 7 nucleotides align to TRBD1. J gave up 1 base and V 3 bases, and 5 bases lay outside the gene matches. The CDR3 is made up of 15 amino acids. Germline V lookup: CDR1 MDHEN, CDR2 SYDVKM. CDR3 sequence: CASSFSGGPNTEAFF. The CDR3 nucleotides are TGTGCCAGCAGTTTTTCAGGGGGGCCGAACACTGAAGCTTTCTTT.

For the CDR3, the DNA is TGTGCCAGCAGTGAGGGACTAGCGAGCACCGGGGAGCTGTTTTTT. Encoded protein: CASSEGLASTGELFF. This sequence joins TRBV2 and TRBJ2-2; 10 nucleotides line up with TRBD2. V was pared by 3 bases and J by 4 bases, with 2 bases of the junction left unmatched. The CDR3 covers 15 residues. Germline V gene sequence: CDR1 SNHLY, CDR2 FYNNEI.

There are many counts of this clonotype. As DNA, the CDR3 is TGTGCCAGCAGCTTAGGTGTAACCACCTACGAGCAGTACTTC. Translation gives CASSLGVTTYEQYF. The V and J genes are TRBV7-9 and TRBJ2-7; D remains unclear. CDR1 and CDR2 (germline): SEHNR, FQNEAQ (reference sequence). This CDR3 region has 14 residues. Trimming shortened V by 1 base and J by 2 bases, and 9 bases separated the two germline ends.

The table lists this clonotype with many counts. This rearrangement joins TRBV7-2 to TRBJ1-1; TRBD1 is a possible D gene (5 bases). The CDR3 covers 16 residues. Trimming left V 0 bases short and J 5 bases short, with 16 bases between. Germline V lookup: CDR1 SGHTA, CDR2 FQGNSA. The CDR3 spells CASSLAEQGPGTEAFF. The CDR3 coding sequence is TGTGCCAGCAGCTTAGCGGAGCAGGGTCCCGGGACTGAAGCTTTCTTT.

In this sample, this clonotype turned up a few times. The chain uses TRBV6-4 and TRBJ2-7; 9 bases fit TRBD1. The CDR3 length is 16 residues. V was pared by 4 bases and J by 2 bases, with 9 bases of the junction left unmatched. Germline CDR1 MRHNA, CDR2 SNTAGT. The CDR3: CASSVLIRDRAYEQYF. The CDR3 nucleotides are TGTGCCAGCAGTGTTTTGATCCGGGACAGGGCCTACGAGCAGTACTTC.

The sample holds many counts of this clonotype. The chain joins TRBV10-3 to TRBJ1-1; the match to TRBD1 covers 12 bases. The CDR3 covers 17 residues. V lost 5 bases to trimming and J lost 0 bases; unmatched junction nucleotides: 7. The germline CDR1 and CDR2 sequences are ENHRY and SYGVKD. The CDR3 DNA reads as TGTGCCATCAGTCCGGGACAGGGGGCAAGGATGAACACTGAAGCTTTCTTT. Protein sequence: CAISPGQGARMNTEAFF.

This clonotype was picked up many times. The chain employs TRBV12-3 or TRBV12-4 and TRBJ1-2; 8 positions agree with TRBD1. The CDR3 consists of 14 residues. Unmatched junction bases numbered 4, after V lost 3 bases and J lost 4 bases. The CDR3 reads CASSFLDRGYGYTF. The CDR3 region has the DNA TGTGCCAGCAGTTTTCTTGACAGGGGCTATGGCTACACCTTC.

The CDR3 here is CASSRTGFRRAFF. The CDR3 nucleotides are TGTGCCAGCAGCCGGACAGGTTTCCGTCGCGCTTTCTTT. The chain combines TRBV7-8 with TRBJ1-1, with 7 bases matching TRBD1. The CDR3 extends over 13 amino acids. Germline CDR1 is SGHVS and CDR2 is FQNEAQ. The trim removed 5 bases at V and 11 bases at J, leaving 11 bases unmatched.

V and J are TRBV28 and TRBJ1-4; TRBD1 agrees at 7 bases. Germline V gene data show CDR1 as MDHEN and CDR2 as SYDVKM. Trimming removed 6 bases from V and 10 bases from J; junction bases left unmatched: 8. The CDR3 contains 13 residues. The CDR3 DNA sequence: TGTGCCAGCAGCGCATCGCCAGGGGGAAAACTGTTTTTT. Residues: CASSASPGGKLFF.

This clonotype turned up a few times. The genes are TRBV4-1 and TRBJ2-7; weak D call: TRBD2 (5 bases). From germline, CDR1 is MGHRA and CDR2 YSYEKL. Trimming shortened V by 2 bases and J by 0 bases, and 14 bases separated the two germline ends. CDR3 length equals 16 residues. CDR3 coding DNA: TGCGCCAGCAGCCAACCTAAGGCTAGCTCCTCCTACGAGCAGTACTTC. This codes for CASSQPKASSSYEQYF.